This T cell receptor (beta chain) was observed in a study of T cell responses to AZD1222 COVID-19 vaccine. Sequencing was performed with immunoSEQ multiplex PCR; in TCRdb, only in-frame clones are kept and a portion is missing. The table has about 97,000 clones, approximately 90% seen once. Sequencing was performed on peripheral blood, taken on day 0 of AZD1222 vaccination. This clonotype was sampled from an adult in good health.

In DNA form, the CDR3 reads TGTGCCAGCAGCCCGGAGAGGGGGGCCTACGAGCAGTACTTC. Its translation: CASSPERGAYEQYF. V usage is TRBV11-1 and J usage is TRBJ2-7; D possibly uses TRBD1 or TRBD2 (6 bases each). The CDR3 runs to 14 residues. Germline V gene data show CDR1 as SGHAT and CDR2 as FQDESV (reference sequence). With 5 bases removed from V and 2 bases from J, the gap between germline ends came to 13 bases.